This T cell receptor beta chain was captured in a study of Ad26.COV2.S vaccination and SARS-CoV-2 variants (dated by TCRdb to the early 2020s). Background on the whole study: Vaccine-arm donors came from COV1001, a multicentre, randomized, double-blind, placebo-controlled phase I-IIa trial of Ad26.COV2.S in healthy adults. Dosing of Ad26.COV2.S was intramuscular, at either 5x10^10 or 1x10^11 viral particles, delivered as one shot or as two shots spaced 56 days apart. Sequencing of the TCRbeta repertoire served to evaluate the specificity and breadth of SARS-CoV-2-reactive T cell receptors following Ad26.COV2.S vaccination. A total of roughly 32 samples were included in the TCR-sequenced set, comprising roughly 19 Ad26.COV2.S vaccine recipients, 5 placebo recipients and 8 SARS-CoV-2 convalescent individuals. Participants in the trial were split at random into five groups of five each, receiving low-dose or high-dose Ad26.COV2.S once or twice, or else placebo on both occasions. Investigators remained blinded to trial group allocation during experiments and outcome assessment.

Reading the label with the study, this specimen's treatment or condition is: approximately 18 received Ad26.COV2.S at low or high dose, single or two shots; roughly five received placebo; per-sample allocation not given. Repertoires of vaccine and placebo recipients were sequenced from samples collected on day 63 after the first injection. In Cohort 1b, 20 to 25 adults aged 18-55 years were enrolled at a single site in Boston, USA, between 29 July and 7 August 2020. Ad26.COV2.S was a replication-incompetent adenovirus type 26 vector that expressed a prefusion-stabilized SARS-CoV-2 spike protein derived from the original Wuhan strain. Beyond this particular receptor, the publication reports: Non-spike TCR breadth was comparable between vaccine and placebo recipients, consistent with the vaccine containing only spike. According to the authors, total T cell responses may have been underestimated by the TCR breadth and depth analyses. The study lacked the statistical power to compare responses across vaccine doses or regimens. After vaccination, substantial breadth of spike-specific CD8+ and CD4+ T cell responses was reported. Ad26.COV2.S recipients had higher spike-specific TCR breadth than placebo recipients (P = 0.0014).

The immunoSEQ Assay was the method used to sequence TCRbeta CDR3 regions. After extraction, genomic DNA underwent amplification by bias-controlled multiplex PCR, followed by high-throughput sequencing. The authors' analysis ran thus. To quantify the absolute abundance of every unique TCRbeta CDR3 region, sequences were collapsed and filtered. Usable DNA was measured by amplifying reference genes present in all nucleated cells, and TCRbeta template counts were normalized to that usable DNA to estimate T cell fraction. Repertoire TCRs were annotated as SARS-CoV-2-specific by exact matching of V gene, CDR3 amino acid sequence and J gene to a known reactive TCR set. The reference SARS-CoV-2 TCR set came from MIRA and was filtered for enrichment in COVID-19-positive ImmuneCODE repertoires, removing public or cross-reactive TCRs. Drawing on the MIRA antigens, annotated TCRs were analysed further at the level of specific ORF or position within ORF. Breadth was defined as the number of annotated unique rearrangements divided by the total number of unique productive rearrangements, and depth was defined as the summed frequency of the annotated unique rearrangements. Two-sided Wilcoxon rank-sum tests were used to compare TCR breadth between groups. This immuneACCESS table, as held by TCRdb, lists in-frame sequences with V and J called but not all clones. Of the missing ones, under half trace to an unresolved V gene in checked studies; the others have no known cause. V and J calls and clone size follow that table, whereas D and trimming were derived from the DNA. Here the sample has under 400,000 clones; roughly 84% occur a single time. The ten most abundant clones make up around 3.6% of the sample.

With respect to this clone: Its antigen remains unidentified. Nothing much larger sits one base from this clone, and base qualities are not available.

At the junction V is shortened by 7 bases and J by 6 bases, with 15 bases in between. The CDR1 and CDR2 encoded by the germline V gene are SGHTA and FQGTGA. The CDR3, from cysteine to phenylalanine, totals 14 residues. Only CDR3 DNA is held: 42 bases, read in frame from base 1. The rearrangement combines TRBV7-3 with TRBJ2-2; a tentative D match to TRBD1 spans 7 bases. The sample was peripheral blood, taken in a trial of Ad26.COV2.S vaccine versus placebo. The clonotype originates from a person between 18 and 65 years old who received the Ad26.COV2.S COVID-19 vaccine or a placebo. The CDR3 region: CASTHQGEAGELFF. At the DNA level, the sequence is TGTGCCAGCACCCATCAGGGGGAGGCCGGGGAGCTGTTTTTT.